This T cell receptor (beta chain) was captured in a study of blood T cell repertoires in COVID-19. Germline V gene data show CDR1 as MNHEY and CDR2 as SVGAGI. The CDR3 runs 14 residues. Trimming stripped 6 bases from V and 4 bases from J, with 13 bases between. Only in-frame clones appear in the TCRdb table, and some are missing; sequencing was by immunoSEQ multiplex PCR. The sample yields 100,000 to 150,000 clones, about 94% seen once. The sequenced sample was peripheral blood. This chain links TRBV6-5 with TRBJ1-5; perhaps TRBD1 as D (6 bases). This receptor was taken from a man aged 45 to 65 with COVID-19, enrolled during active disease. Here the CDR3 DNA reads TGTGCCAGCAGCCGTGGACAGTCAAATCAGCCCCAGCATTTT. Residues: CASSRGQSNQPQHF.